Listed below are T cell receptor beta chains from one sample, sequenced in a study of shared clonotypes between healthy human individuals. Sequencing was performed with immunoSEQ multiplex PCR; in TCRdb, only in-frame clones are kept and a portion is missing. Of a few million clones listed, approximately 95% are singletons. The sequencing input was naive CD4+ T cells from PBMCs. All receptors come from a man in his late teens or twenties in good health. Some clones in this sample may be carry-over from other donors' samples. The CDR3 runs from the conserved cysteine through the conserved F or W. D genes are given only for firm matches.

j_call v_call d_call cdr3_nt cdr3_aa
TRBJ2-5 TRBV14 - TGTGCCAGCAGCCAAGTTGACGAGACCCAGTACTTC CASSQVDETQYF
TRBJ1-5 TRBV6-7 TRBD1 TGTGCCAGCAGTGATTTACCGGGACAGGGGATCGACAGCAATCAGCCCCAGCATTTT CASSDLPGQGIDSNQPQHF
TRBJ2-7 TRBV4-3 - TGCGCCAGCAGCCAAAGGGCCAGGGCCTTGTACGAGCAGTACTTC CASSQRARALYEQYF
TRBJ1-5 TRBV7-2 TRBD1 TGTGCCAGCAGCCCCGACAGGGGTCGTCAGCCCCAGCATTTT CASSPDRGRQPQHF
TRBJ2-5 TRBV5-1 - TGCGCCAGCAGCTTGGCCACCCAAGAGACCCAGTACTTC CASSLATQETQYF
TRBJ1-1 TRBV5-1 - TGCGCCAGCAGCTCCGGGCCTGGGGGCACTGAAGCTTTCTTT CASSSGPGGTEAFF
TRBJ2-3 TRBV4-1 - TGCGCCAGCAGCCAAGGCGTGTCGAGGGCTGATACGCAGTATTTT CASSQGVSRADTQYF
TRBJ2-5 TRBV28 - TGTGCCAGCAGTTCCGGCAGTTTCCAAGAGACCCAGTACTTC CASSSGSFQETQYF
TRBJ2-2 TRBV5-1 TRBD2 TGCGCCAGCAGCCCCTTGGCGGGAGTGAACACCGGGGAGCTGTTTTTT CASSPLAGVNTGELFF
TRBJ2-5 TRBV6-1 - TGTGCCAGCAGTGAAAGGCGAGGGACTGGTCTGACCCAGTACTTC CASSERRGTGLTQYF
TRBJ1-2 TRBV6-5 - TGTGCCAGCAGTAACATGCAGGGGACCTATGGCTACACCTTC CASSNMQGTYGYTF
TRBJ1-5 TRBV11-2 - TGTGCCAGCAGCTTATCGGGGGCACAGCAGCCCCAGCATTTT CASSLSGAQQPQHF
TRBJ2-1 TRBV4-1 TRBD1 TGCGCCAGCAGCCAAGGGACAGGTGGAAATGAGCAGTTCTTC CASSQGTGGNEQFF
TRBJ2-3 TRBV2 TRBD1 TGTGCCAGCGCCGACAGGGTTACTAGCACAGATACGCAGTATTTT CASADRVTSTDTQYF
TRBJ2-7 TRBV5-1 - TGCGCCAGCAGCTCCCACCCCCTCGGTGGGGGGCTATCGTACGAGCAGTACTTC CASSSHPLGGGLSYEQYF
TRBJ2-1 TRBV28 - TGTGCCAGCAGTTTATTCCCCGACCGGCTTGGGTTCTTC CASSLFPDRLGFF
TRBJ2-3 TRBV10-3 - TGTGCCATCAGTGAGTCGAGAAGTTTATGGACAGATACGCAGTATTTT CAISESRSLWTDTQYF
TRBJ2-1 TRBV7-2 TRBD2 TGTGCCAGCAGCTCGCCGGGACTAGCGAGGAATGAGCAGTTCTTC CASSSPGLARNEQFF
TRBJ2-7 TRBV6-1 TRBD1 TGTGCCAGCAGTGTCCGGGACAGGGGGTCCTACGAGCAGTACTTC CASSVRDRGSYEQYF